This T cell receptor (beta chain) comes out of a study of blood T cell repertoires in COVID-19. About the research overall: Samples representing acute and convalescent COVID-19 were sourced from the United States, Italy and Spain. PBMCs, B-cell-depleted T cells, or T cells provided the cDNA or gDNA that made up the material.

The CDR3 is 14 amino acids. In germline, CDR1 is MNHEY, CDR2 SVGAGI. V was clipped by 7 bases and J by 7 bases; unmatched bases: 10. Authors' data handling: Using reference gene primer amplification, nucleated cell counts were estimated. Here immunoSEQ multiplex PCR was the method, and the copy in TCRdb shows in-frame clones only, minus some. The V and J calls and clone size are taken from that table; D and trimming were inferred from the DNA. The sample consists of 150,000 to 200,000 clones, about four fifths of them appearing once. The sequence derives from a man aged 55 to 70 with acute or convalescent COVID-19. Material: peripheral blood. The chain is built from TRBV6-5 and TRBJ1-2; 9 bases are shared with TRBD1. CDR3 in DNA: TGTGCCAGCATACGGGACAGGGCTTCTTCTGGCTACACCTTC. Its protein product is CASIRDRASSGYTF.